The 17 T cell receptor beta chains given below trace back to one sample, sequenced in a study of cytomegalovirus exposure and HLA in healthy donors. Both 60 Vbeta primers and 13 Jbeta primers went into the PCR. TCRdb's copy holds only in-frame clones and misses some; the assay was immunoSEQ multiplex PCR. This table holds roughly 110,000 clones. The specimen was PBMCs. The receptors were sampled from a man aged 40-49 years in good health and CMV-seropositive.

V is TRBV7-9 and J is TRBJ2-7; 12 bases align to TRBD2. Germline CDR1 reads SEHNR; CDR2 reads FQNEAQ (reference sequence). Germline trimming cut 5 bases from V and 6 bases from J; bases unmatched to any gene: 8. The CDR3 covers 15 residues. The chain's CDR3 is CASSRNGLAGTEQYF. Here the CDR3 DNA reads TGTGCCAGCAGCCGAAATGGACTAGCGGGGACCGAGCAGTACTTC.

V is TRBV30 and J is TRBJ1-3; TRBD1 is a possible D gene (6 bases). This CDR3 is built from 15 residues. Germline CDR1 reads GTSNPN; CDR2 reads SVGIG (reference sequence). The V and J ends lost 0 bases and 4 bases respectively, with 13 bases between them. The CDR3 nucleotides are TGTGCCTGGAGTGTTTCAGGGGCGCGCGGAAACACCATATATTTT. This sequence encodes CAWSVSGARGNTIYF.

The chain recombines TRBV7-2 with TRBJ1-4, with no clear D. The CDR3 has 13 amino acids. V dropped 2 bases and J dropped 8 bases, with 9 bases sitting between them. CDR1 SGHTA and CDR2 FQGNSA come from the germline V gene. The CDR3 region is CASSLTYPEKLFF. DNA of the CDR3: TGTGCCAGCAGCTTAACATACCCCGAAAAACTGTTTTTT.

J is TRBJ2-7 and V is TRBV5-8; 7 bases agree with TRBD2. This CDR3 contains 14 residues. The junction had 7 bases not matched to a gene; V was cut back by 4 bases and J by 3 bases. Per germline, CDR1 SGHTS and CDR2 YDEGEE. For the CDR3, the DNA is TGTGCCAGCAGCCCCGGACTAGTTGGCTACGAGCAGTACTTC. It yields the protein CASSPGLVGYEQYF.

The chain recombines TRBV2 with TRBJ1-5, with D perhaps matching TRBD1 (5 bases). V lost 4 bases to trimming and J lost 9 bases, with 13 bases between them. CDR3 length: 13 amino acids. Germline CDR1 reads SNHLY; CDR2 reads FYNNEI. CDR3 bases: TGTGCCAGCAGTGGAAGGGTTCAGGGGCCCCAGCATTTT. Protein product: CASSGRVQGPQHF.

The rearrangement uses TRBV6-5 and TRBJ2-7, with D maybe TRBD1 (8 bases). V was clipped by 5 bases and J by 4 bases, with 15 bases between them. Germline V gene data show CDR1 as MNHEY and CDR2 as SVGAGI. The CDR3 consists of 14 residues. The CDR3 coding sequence is TGTGCCAGCAGTCTCGGACAGGGAGGGTACGAGCAGTACTTC. This translates into CASSLGQGGYEQYF.

This rearrangement joins TRBV5-6 to TRBJ2-5; 8 bases line up with TRBD2. The CDR3 is 13 amino acids. Per the germline V gene, CDR1 is SGHDT and CDR2 is YYEEEE. V trimming: 4 bases; J trimming: 3 bases; junction bases outside the gene matches: 2. The CDR3 region is CASSPLAEETQYF. The CDR3 DNA reads TGTGCCAGCAGCCCACTAGCGGAAGAGACCCAGTACTTC.

The rearrangement links TRBV2 to TRBJ2-3, with unresolved D. The V end lost 3 bases, the J end lost 7 bases, and 14 bases lay between the germline ends. This CDR3 is built from 14 residues. Germline CDR1 and CDR2: SNHLY and FYNNEI. CDR3 loop: CASSEPGRSHTQYF. The DNA of the CDR3 is TGTGCCAGCAGTGAGCCAGGTCGAAGTCATACGCAGTATTTT.

This sequence joins TRBV7-3 and TRBJ2-1; 7 bases are shared with TRBD2. CDR1 is SGHTA and CDR2 is FQGTGA in the germline V gene. Germline trimming cut 2 bases from V and 4 bases from J; bases unmatched to any gene: 5. The CDR3 length is 15 residues. The CDR3 region is CASSLAGVQYNEQFF. DNA for the CDR3: TGTGCCAGCAGCTTAGCGGGAGTGCAGTACAATGAGCAGTTCTTC.

The chain links TRBV6-4 to TRBJ2-6, with D perhaps matching TRBD1 (5 bases). V was clipped by 5 bases and J by 3 bases, with 11 bases between them. Germline V CDR1 and CDR2: MRHNA, SNTAGT. The CDR3 totals 15 residues. The CDR3 sequence is CASSKSGNGANVLTF. CDR3 nucleotides: TGTGCCAGCAGTAAGTCAGGGAATGGGGCCAACGTCCTGACTTTC.

The rearrangement links TRBV7-9 to TRBJ2-7; tentatively, D is TRBD2 (5 bases). This CDR3 has 14 amino acids. Germline-derived CDR1 and CDR2 are SEHNR and FQNEAQ (reference sequence). The ends were cut back, 5 bases at V and 2 bases at J, with 13 bases in the middle. The CDR3 DNA is TGTGCCAGCAGCGCAACCGGGATACCCTACGAGCAGTACTTC. Translated: CASSATGIPYEQYF.

In regard to this clone: Other DNA sequences in this sample translate to the same CDR3. The J gene is TRBJ1-5, the V gene TRBV27, with 7 positions matching TRBD1. The germline V gene has CDR1 MNHEY and CDR2 SMNVEV (reference sequence). The CDR3 loop spans 14 amino acids. Losses at the gene ends were 6 bases for V and 2 bases for J; bases not matched to a gene: 4. As DNA, the CDR3 is TGTGCCAGCAGCCGACAGGGCGGCAATCAGCCCCAGCATTTT. This codes for CASSRQGGNQPQHF.

J is TRBJ2-7 and V is TRBV11-1; weak D call: TRBD2 (5 bases). Trimming took off 8 bases at V and 4 bases at J, with 12 bases between the two ends. The CDR3 has 12 residues. Germline assignment: CDR1 SGHAT and CDR2 FQDESV (reference sequence). In DNA, the CDR3 is TGTGCCAGCGGAAACGGGGTATACGAGCAGTACTTC. Translation gives CASGNGVYEQYF.

The gene calls are TRBV7-8 and TRBJ2-5, with TRBD2 identical over 8 bases. The CDR3 has 15 amino acids. Germline V lookup: CDR1 SGHVS, CDR2 FQNEAQ. Unmatched junction bases numbered 2, after V lost 1 base and J lost 1 base. CDR3 bases: TGTGCCAGCAGCTTAGTCGGGACTAGCCAAGAGACCCAGTACTTC. It is translated as CASSLVGTSQETQYF.

The chain uses TRBV9 and TRBJ1-2; a weak D match, TRBD1 (5 bases). Between the trimmed V and J ends, which lost 0 bases and 0 bases, there was a span of 9 bases. This CDR3 spans 15 amino acids. In germline, CDR1 is SGDLS, CDR2 YYNGEE. The CDR3 DNA reads TGTGCCAGCAGCGTAGTCCAGGGTCCTAACTATGGCTACACCTTC. Its translation: CASSVVQGPNYGYTF.

This chain uses TRBV11-3 with TRBJ2-2; maybe TRBD2 (6 bases). The CDR3 has 16 residues. V lost 8 bases and J lost 4, with 20 bases in between. Germline CDR1 and CDR2: SGHNT and YENEEA. DNA of the CDR3: TGTGCCAGCCGCCAACTAGCAGAGGCTGTCACCGGGGAGCTGTTTTTT. The encoded protein is CASRQLAEAVTGELFF.

This chain links TRBV28 with TRBJ1-2; a possible D gene is TRBD1 (6 bases). V was clipped by 6 bases and J by 6 bases, with 8 bases between them. The V gene's germline CDR1 is MDHEN and CDR2 SYDVKM. This CDR3 contains 11 residues. CDR3 bases: TGTGCCAGCAGCACAGGGCATGGCTACACCTTC. Its protein is CASSTGHGYTF.